This TCR beta chain derives from a study of blood T cell repertoires in COVID-19. In the study overall: T cells, B-cell-depleted T cells, or PBMCs supplied cDNA or gDNA.

Trimming pared 3 bases from V and 9 bases from J, leaving 12 bases between. Germline V gene sequence: CDR1 SNHLY, CDR2 FYNNEI. The CDR3 spans 13 residues. Assay used: immunoSEQ multiplex PCR; TCRdb lists only in-frame clones, some missing. The table has some 240,000 clones, roughly 89% seen once. The specimen sequenced was peripheral blood. The chain joins TRBV2 to TRBJ2-1; a possible D gene is TRBD2 (5 bases). This TCR was recovered from a woman aged 40 to 55 who had recovered from COVID-19. The CDR3 DNA reads TGTGCCAGCAGTGAGCCCCATGGGAGTGAGCAGTTCTTC. This translates into CASSEPHGSEQFF.